This T cell receptor (beta chain) was captured in a study of OX40 agonist ivuxolimab in advanced cancers. Across the whole study: The patients' treatment was ivuxolimab, an agonistic anti-OX40 (CD134) antibody. Of mixed ages from about 23 to 90 and averaging roughly 64 years, the group was around 78% male.

Profiling relied on immunoSEQ multiplex PCR, and the TCRdb table lists in-frame clones only, not all of them. Of about 120,000 clones listed, over 85% are singletons. The length of the CDR3 is 16 residues. The V and J ends lost 8 bases and 0 bases, in that order; junction bases with no gene match: 13. Germline CDR1 reads GTSNPN; CDR2 reads SVGIG (reference sequence). This receptor was identified in an adult with an advanced solid tumor such as melanoma, head and neck, liver or kidney cancer. Sequencing was performed on CD4+ or CD8+ T cells sorted from blood, taken in a trial of the OX40 agonist ivuxolimab. The genes are TRBV30 and TRBJ1-1, with TRBD1 matching 9 bases. The CDR3 nucleotides read TGTGCCCAAGAGGGACAGGGCCTGAAAGTGAACACTGAAGCTTTCTTT. Its protein is CAQEGQGLKVNTEAFF.